This T cell receptor (beta chain) is from a study of tumor-infiltrating lymphocytes in primary liver carcinoma. The study co-extracted DNA and RNA from around 20-30 mg of unsorted bulk tissue. A constant-region primer primed TCR beta cDNA synthesis from about 490 ng of total RNA. ARM-PCR, slightly modified, supplied the TCR beta libraries through three nested multiplex PCR rounds. The opening two PCR rounds, 10 cycles each, paired TRBV1-TRBV30 forward primers with a C-beta reverse primer. TCRdb reanalysed the multiplex PCR reads using MiXCR and keeps one entry per CDR3 protein. Counted here are around 80,000 distinct CDR3 sequences, over 60% occurring once; the ten biggest clones make up roughly a fifth. The CDR3 runs 12 residues. CDR1 and CDR2 (germline): MNHNY, SVGAGI (reference sequence). Of note for this clonotype: Its ends do not fully match the called genes, so a read error is possible.

The clonotype originates from a man in his forties or fifties with primary liver carcinoma and hepatitis B virus infection. The chain carries TRBV6-6 and TRBJ1-2; 7 nucleotides agree with TRBD1. The sample was liver tumor tissue from sampling region 1. The subset is: tumor region T1, superior pole. The CDR3 bases are TGTGCCAGGAGCTACGACAGGGCCGGCTACATCTTC. It codes for CARSYDRAGYIF.